This TCR beta chain was recorded in a study of cytomegalovirus exposure and HLA in healthy donors. The V segment lost 8 bases and the J segment 1 base; nucleotides outside the gene matches: 6. CDR1 and CDR2 from the germline V gene are LNHDA and SQIVND (reference sequence). There are 14 residues in the CDR3. The study, taken as a whole, reports: Later analysis demonstrated an association between a missense DCLRE1C variant and TCR beta V- and J-gene trimming. Researchers catalogued some 160 TCR beta chains as cytomegalovirus-associated.

The PCR made use of 60 Vbeta and 13 Jbeta primers. Libraries were prepared by immunoSEQ multiplex PCR; TCRdb keeps only in-frame clonotypes and omits some of them. The sample lists 100,000 to 150,000 clones; 80% to 85% were seen once. Notes on this clone: What it binds is not known.

The specimen sequenced was PBMCs. The origin of this receptor is a boy aged 5-17 years in good health and CMV-seronegative. The V and J genes are TRBV19 and TRBJ2-3; 7 bases are shared with TRBD1. Here the CDR3 reads CASAETGRTDTQYF. CDR3 DNA: TGTGCCAGTGCCGAGACAGGGCGCACAGATACGCAGTATTTT.